These T cell receptor beta chains were read from a single sample in a study of blood T cell repertoires in COVID-19. Some clones are missing from TCRdb's copy, which holds only in-frame ones; the method was immunoSEQ multiplex PCR. This sample has over 200,000 clones, with about 89% found just once. Sample: peripheral blood. These receptors all stem from a man in his 60s who had recovered from COVID-19. The CDR3 runs from the conserved cysteine through the conserved F or W. Fields, in order: CDR3 DNA, CDR3 protein, clone size, J gene, V gene, D gene. A D gene is named only where the DNA matches it firmly. Some rows mark clone size as missing; the rest say once, few, many or name a class of expanded clone.

DNA: TGTGCCAGCAGCCAAGTACCGAGTACAGATACGCAGTATTTT
CDR3: CASSQVPSTDTQYF
size: NA
J: TRBJ2-3
V: TRBV14
D: NA

DNA: TGTGCCAGCAGTGAGCAAGGAGGGTGGAACAATGAGCAGTTCTTC
CDR3: CASSEQGGWNNEQFF
size: NA
J: TRBJ2-1
V: TRBV6-1
D: NA

DNA: TGTGCCAGCAGCCAAGATTATACTAGCGGGCGGGAGCAGTACTTC
CDR3: CASSQDYTSGREQYF
size: once
J: TRBJ2-7
V: TRBV3-1/TRBV3-2
D: TRBD2

DNA: TGTGCCAGCAGCTTCAACGACAGGGCCTCCTACAATGAGCAGTTCTTC
CDR3: CASSFNDRASYNEQFF
size: NA
J: TRBJ2-1
V: TRBV7-3
D: TRBD1

DNA: TGTGCCAGCAGTCCCCCTAGTCGGGTGAACACTGAAGCTTTCTTT
CDR3: CASSPPSRVNTEAFF
size: NA
J: TRBJ1-1
V: TRBV25-1
D: NA

DNA: TGTGCCAGCAGCCAAGAGGGTCAGGCTGAAAAACTGTTTTTT
CDR3: CASSQEGQAEKLFF
size: NA
J: TRBJ1-4
V: TRBV4-2
D: NA

DNA: TGTGCCAGGGGGGGGCCTAGCGGGCGCACAGATACGCAGTATTTT
CDR3: CARGGPSGRTDTQYF
size: few
J: TRBJ2-3
V: TRBV2
D: TRBD2

DNA: TGTGCCAGCAGCCCCGAACTAGCGTTCAACAATGAGCAGTTCTTC
CDR3: CASSPELAFNNEQFF
size: NA
J: TRBJ2-1
V: TRBV5-4
D: TRBD2

DNA: TGTGCCAGCAGCTTAGTATGGGACAGGGGTCGAGAGACCCAGTACTTC
CDR3: CASSLVWDRGRETQYF
size: NA
J: TRBJ2-5
V: TRBV11-3
D: TRBD1

DNA: TGTGCCAGCAGTGCCAACCAGGGGCTGTACAATGAGCAGTTCTTC
CDR3: CASSANQGLYNEQFF
size: NA
J: TRBJ2-1
V: TRBV27
D: NA

DNA: TGTGCTAGTGGTTTGGTGCCGGTCCCGGATGGCTACACCTTC
CDR3: CASGLVPVPDGYTF
size: NA
J: TRBJ1-2
V: TRBV12-5
D: NA

DNA: TGCGCCAGCAGCCTTGGGACAGGGGCCGCCTTAGGGCAGTACTTC
CDR3: CASSLGTGAALGQYF
size: NA
J: TRBJ2-7
V: TRBV4-1
D: TRBD1

DNA: TGTGCCACCAGTGATTTACCCACCCGTCGACAGGGATCAGATACGCAGTATTTT
CDR3: CATSDLPTRRQGSDTQYF
size: NA
J: TRBJ2-3
V: TRBV24-1
D: TRBD1

DNA: TGTGCCAGCAGCCCCCAGCCGGCTAGCGGGTATGAGCAGTACTTC
CDR3: CASSPQPASGYEQYF
size: NA
J: TRBJ2-7
V: TRBV7-2
D: TRBD2

DNA: TGTGCCAGCAGCTTACTCTCCCAAGAGACCCAGTACTTC
CDR3: CASSLLSQETQYF
size: NA
J: TRBJ2-5
V: TRBV7-2
D: NA

DNA: TGTGCCAGAAGCCCGAGCAGGGGTTCGGGAAACACCATATATTTT
CDR3: CARSPSRGSGNTIYF
size: NA
J: TRBJ1-3
V: TRBV5-3
D: NA

DNA: TGTGCCAGCAGCTTACAGGGAAGCAATCAGCCCCAGCATTTT
CDR3: CASSLQGSNQPQHF
size: NA
J: TRBJ1-5
V: TRBV7-2
D: NA

DNA: TGTGCCACCAGCAGAAAAAGGACTAGCGGGGGGGCCCAAGAGACCCAGTACTTC
CDR3: CATSRKRTSGGAQETQYF
size: NA
J: TRBJ2-5
V: TRBV15
D: TRBD2

DNA: TGTGCCAGCAGACGCCGAGGGGGCGGCTATCAGCCCCAGCATTTT
CDR3: CASRRRGGGYQPQHF
size: NA
J: TRBJ1-5
V: TRBV6-5
D: TRBD1

DNA: TGCAGACCTAGTACGACTAGATTGGATTCGGATACGCAGTATTTT
CDR3: CRPSTTRLDSDTQYF
size: NA
J: TRBJ2-3
V: TRBV20-1
D: NA

DNA: TGTGCCAGCTCAGCTCTCGGGACAGGGGGCGGGAGCGAGCAGTACTTC
CDR3: CASSALGTGGGSEQYF
size: NA
J: TRBJ2-7
V: TRBV18
D: TRBD1

DNA: TGTGCCACCAGCAGAGAAGTAGCGGGGAGCACAGATACGCAGTATTTT
CDR3: CATSREVAGSTDTQYF
size: NA
J: TRBJ2-3
V: TRBV15
D: TRBD2

DNA: TGTGCCAGTGCGATAGGACGGGACTACGAGCAGTACTTC
CDR3: CASAIGRDYEQYF
size: NA
J: TRBJ2-7
V: TRBV19
D: NA